This passage covers 24 T cell receptor beta chains from one sample sequenced in a study of blood T cells in healthy people across ages (dated by TCRdb to the mid-2010s). Receptors were amplified or captured by 5' RACE. TCRdb names Illumina HiSeq 2500 as the instrument used. A second 7 to 11 cycle PCR used a sample-barcoded 5' primer and a J-beta primer mix. TCRdb reran the public reads through fastp at Q25 and MiXCR, keeping productive beta chains. Rows with one shared CDR3 protein collapse into an entry with the most common genes and DNA. The sample table records 1.5 million to 2 million distinct CDR3 sequences; 28% of these occur just once. The ten largest clones capture about 7.7% of the sample. Sequencing used blood. These receptors all stem from a woman aged 25-40 years in good health.

In its sample, this clonotype was seen a few times. A read error may be the cause here, since a much bigger clone is one base away. The chain links TRBV12-3 or TRBV12-4 to TRBJ2-1; D possibly corresponds to TRBD1 (6 bases). The CDR3 loop spans 14 amino acids. With 6 bases removed from V and 10 bases from J, the gap between germline ends came to 19 bases. CDR3 DNA: TGTGCCAGCAGGGACCGCAGGGGAGCCTACGAGCAGTTCTTC. This codes for CASRDRRGAYEQFF.

This clonotype was seen only a few times. A read error may produce the germline difference seen at one junction end. The chain uses TRBV29-1 and TRBJ2-5, with D maybe TRBD2 (6 bases). Germline V CDR1 and CDR2: SQVTM, ANQGSEA. The CDR3 spans 14 residues. CDR3 DNA: TGCAGCGCTGAATCCGGTGGAGGGAGGGAGACCCAGTACTTC. Protein: CSAESGGGRETQYF. The full variable domain, with the rest looked up from reference TRBV29-1 and TRBJ2-5, is SAVISQKPSRDICQRGTSLTIQCQVDSQVTMMFWYRQQPGQSLTLIATANQGSEATYESGFVIDKFPISRPNLTFSTLTVSNMSPEDSSIYLCSAESGGGRETQYFGPGTRLLVL.

There are many counts of this clonotype. The J gene is TRBJ2-6, the V gene TRBV7-2; 8 bases match TRBD1. The CDR3 loop spans 17 amino acids. J was trimmed by 0 bases and V by 5 bases; bases with no gene match: 6. Germline lookup yields CDR1 SGHTA and CDR2 FQGNSA. CDR3 nucleotides: TGTGCCAGCAGCCCCCAGGGGGCGCTCTCTGGGGCCAACGTCCTGACTTTC. The encoded protein is CASSPQGALSGANVLTF.

The rearrangement joins TRBV5-5 to TRBJ1-2, with a tentative D call TRBD1 (5 bases). This CDR3 has 12 residues. Germline lookup yields CDR1 SGHKS and CDR2 YYEKEE (reference sequence). V dropped 5 bases and J dropped 4 bases, with 9 bases sitting between them. The CDR3 sequence is CASRDGAYGYTF. The CDR3 nucleotides are TGTGCCAGCAGGGACGGGGCCTATGGCTACACCTTC.

This clonotype was observed a handful of times. This sequence joins TRBV7-9 and TRBJ2-7; 8 bases align to TRBD2. The CDR3 length is 16 residues. Germline-derived CDR1 and CDR2 are SEHNR and FQNEAQ (reference sequence). Unmatched junction bases numbered 8, after V lost 2 bases and J lost 2 bases. CDR3 region: CASSLLGGGPTYEQYF. The CDR3 DNA reads TGTGCCAGCAGCTTACTGGGCGGGGGGCCCACCTACGAGCAGTACTTC.

This clonotype turned up a few times. The chain links TRBV7-9 to TRBJ2-1; 7 bases line up with TRBD2. The CDR3 loop spans 16 amino acids. V lost 4 bases, J lost 7 bases, and 13 bases stayed unmatched. Per germline, CDR1 SEHNR and CDR2 FQNEAQ (reference sequence). The CDR3 coding sequence is TGTGCCAGCAGCTCACCTTACCGGGGGAGGGGAAATGAGCAGTTCTTC. Translated, it gives CASSSPYRGRGNEQFF.

This clonotype was picked up many times. The genes are TRBV27 and TRBJ2-1; D unresolved. The CDR3 length is 17 residues. CDR1 MNHEY and CDR2 SMNVEV come from the germline V gene (reference sequence). The V and J ends lost 2 bases and 0 bases respectively, with 14 bases between them. Here the CDR3 reads CASSLPSGGSSYNEQFF. In nucleotides, the CDR3 is TGTGCCAGCAGTTTACCCTCCGGCGGAAGCTCCTACAATGAGCAGTTCTTC.

To note about this clonotype: A read error may explain this, as a much larger clone is one base away. The chain employs TRBV12-5 and TRBJ2-1; no clear D gene. The CDR3 sequence is 12 residues long. Germline V gene sequence: CDR1 LGHNT, CDR2 FRNRAP. CDR3 in DNA: TGTGCTAGGGGTTACCCCGGGAATGAGCAGTTCTTC. Residues: CARGYPGNEQFF.

J is TRBJ1-2 and V is TRBV27, with a possible D match to TRBD1 (6 bases). V lost 5 bases and J lost 7, with 11 bases in between. CDR3 length equals 12 residues. Germline-derived CDR1 and CDR2 are MNHEY and SMNVEV (reference sequence). CDR3 nucleotide sequence: TGTGCCAGCAGTGATACAGGGTTTGGCTACACCTTC. Its translation is CASSDTGFGYTF.

The J gene is TRBJ2-2, the V gene TRBV15; D gene unclear. The germline V gene has CDR1 LNHNV and CDR2 YYDKDF (reference sequence). The CDR3 covers 16 residues. The V end lost 3 bases, the J end lost 0 bases, and 11 bases lay between the germline ends. CDR3 amino acids: CATSSTLFANTGELFF. CDR3 coding DNA: TGTGCCACCAGCAGCACCTTGTTCGCGAACACCGGGGAGCTGTTTTTT.

This clonotype was picked up a small number of times. This chain links TRBV4-1 with TRBJ2-7; TRBD1 aligns across 8 bases. Germline CDR1 reads MGHRA; CDR2 reads YSYEKL. The ends lost 5 bases at V and 5 bases at J; junction bases unmatched: 14. This CDR3 contains 16 residues. The CDR3 DNA reads as TGCGCCAGCAGCACGTGGCGGGGCAGGGGGCCCAACGAGCAGTACTTC. Amino acids: CASSTWRGRGPNEQYF.

This clonotype has a count of ten or more. This chain joins TRBV29-1 and TRBJ2-5; perhaps TRBD1 as D (5 bases). Trimming pared 1 base from V and 5 bases from J, leaving 11 bases between. The CDR3 has 13 residues. CDR1 is SQVTM, CDR2 ANQGSEA, per germline. CDR3 amino acids: CSVEGSQGETQYF. The CDR3 region has the DNA TGCAGCGTTGAAGGGTCGCAGGGTGAGACCCAGTACTTC.

The chain uses TRBV5-1 and TRBJ2-5, with a weak D call TRBD2 (7 bases). V shed 4 bases and J shed 5 bases, with 18 bases lying between them. The CDR3 is made up of 15 amino acids. Germline loops: CDR1 SGHRS, CDR2 YFSETQ. The chain's CDR3 is CASSPGGGAGETQYF. CDR3 DNA sequence: TGCGCCAGCAGCCCCGGTGGGGGGGCTGGGGAGACCCAGTACTTC.

This chain joins TRBV18 and TRBJ2-5; tentatively, D is TRBD1 or TRBD2 (5 bases each). CDR3 size: 15 residues. From germline, CDR1 is KGHSH and CDR2 LQKENI. The germline V and J ends were trimmed by 1 base and 4 bases, with 13 bases remaining between them. This chain's CDR3 is CASSPQPRGVETQYF. The CDR3 coding sequence is TGTGCCAGCTCACCACAACCGAGGGGCGTAGAGACCCAGTACTTC.

The genes are TRBV6-1 and TRBJ1-5; TRBD1 might be the D (5 bases). This CDR3 comprises 15 residues. In germline, CDR1 is MNHNS, CDR2 SASEGT. V was cut by 6 bases and J by 2 bases, with 14 bases left in between. CDR3 amino acids: CASRTRGGGNQPQHF. CDR3 DNA sequence: TGTGCCAGCAGGACACGTGGGGGAGGCAATCAGCCCCAGCATTTT.

This chain uses TRBV2 with TRBJ1-2; tentatively, D is TRBD1 (6 bases). The V gene's germline CDR1 is SNHLY and CDR2 FYNNEI. The CDR3 length is 13 residues. V gave up 6 bases and J gave up 7 bases, with 15 bases separating them. Here the CDR3 reads CASRDPGQSGYTF. DNA for the CDR3: TGTGCCAGCAGGGACCCGGGACAATCTGGCTACACCTTC.

This clonotype has a single count. This chain uses TRBV20-1 with TRBJ1-2; D is perhaps TRBD1 (6 bases). V shed 6 bases and J shed 8 bases, with 22 bases lying between them. The CDR3 spans 14 residues. CDR1 is DFQATT and CDR2 is SNEGSKA in the germline V gene (reference sequence). CDR3 residues: CSALLRGASGGYTF. CDR3 coding DNA: TGCAGTGCACTTCTTAGGGGGGCTTCCGGAGGCTACACCTTC.

This clonotype turned up a few times. CDR3 DNA: TGTGCCAGCAGCCCCCGGGGGGGGACTAGCGGGAGTGGGACCTACAATGAGCAGTTCTTC. Translating it yields CASSPRGGTSGSGTYNEQFF. The chain couples TRBV7-2 to TRBJ2-1, with 14 bases lining up with TRBD2. The V and J ends lost 5 bases and 2 bases, in that order; junction bases with no gene match: 14. The germline CDR1 and CDR2 sequences are SGHTA and FQGNSA. There are 20 residues in the CDR3.

The chain uses TRBV19 and TRBJ1-2, with no clear D. There are 14 residues in the CDR3. Between the trimmed V and J ends, which lost 5 bases and 8 bases, there was a span of 18 bases. Germline V lookup: CDR1 LNHDA, CDR2 SQIVND (reference sequence). CDR3 in amino acids: CASSHERLSSGYTF. The DNA for the CDR3 is TGTGCCAGTAGTCACGAAAGGTTGTCGTCGGGCTACACCTTC.

This clonotype was counted ten times or more. The rearrangement links TRBV29-1 to TRBJ1-2, with D tentatively TRBD1 (6 bases). The CDR3 has 12 amino acids. V lost 3 bases to trimming and J lost 8 bases, with 13 bases between them. The germline gives CDR1 SQVTM, CDR2 ANQGSEA. CDR3 sequence reads: CSVDGGGQGYTF. CDR3 coding DNA: TGCAGCGTTGATGGTGGGGGGCAAGGCTACACCTTC.

This clonotype was seen ten or more times. The chain recombines TRBV6-5 with TRBJ2-7, with 10 positions matching TRBD1. The trim removed 6 bases at V and 0 bases at J, leaving 5 bases unmatched. Per the germline V gene, CDR1 is MNHEY and CDR2 is SVGAGI. The CDR3 is made up of 15 amino acids. The CDR3 loop reads CASRRGQGHSYEQYF. In DNA form, the CDR3 reads TGTGCCAGCAGGAGGGGACAGGGGCACTCCTACGAGCAGTACTTC.

The chain has TRBV6-1 and TRBJ1-2; a weak D match, TRBD1 (6 bases). Germline V gene lookup returns CDR1 MNHNS and CDR2 SASEGT. V was shortened by 4 bases and J by 4 bases, with 10 bases between the two germline ends. There are 13 residues in the CDR3. The CDR3 region is CASSAGGAYGYTF. The CDR3, as DNA: TGTGCCAGCAGTGCGGGGGGGGCCTATGGCTACACCTTC.

Points on this clonotype: Germline is not matched at one junction end, which may reflect a read error. The rearrangement links TRBV24-1 to TRBJ2-3; 15 positions match TRBD2. Germline V gene sequence: CDR1 KGHDR, CDR2 SFDVKD. The CDR3 length is 19 residues. In DNA, the CDR3 is TGTGCCACCAGTGATTCCTCCGGGACTAGCGGGAGGCTCACAGATACACAGTATTTT. Translation: CATSDSSGTSGRLTDTQYF.

This clonotype was seen many times. The V call is TRBV10-3, the J call TRBJ2-5; 7 bases map to TRBD2. The ends lost 0 bases at V and 3 bases at J; junction bases unmatched: 7. Looked up from germline, CDR1 is ENHRY and CDR2 is SYGVKD. CDR3 length: 16 amino acids. The CDR3 sequence is CAISESTGGSKETQYF. The CDR3 DNA follows: TGTGCCATCAGTGAGTCGACCGGCGGGAGCAAAGAGACCCAGTACTTC.